The T cell receptor (beta chain) under discussion was sequenced for a study of glioma-infiltrating T cells. Findings of the study overall: Above-expected tissue-blood divergence occurred in all gliomas, most in low-grade ones. CDR3 overlap between tissue and blood was very small.

Worth noting for this clonotype: Its specificity is unknown.

Using RNA template, CDR3s of TCR alpha and beta were amplified with iRepertoire arm-PCR. Tissue mRNA or PBMC total RNA, roughly 100-400 ng, went into one-step reverse transcription and amplification. TCRdb passed the multiplex PCR reads through MiXCR, listing each CDR3 protein once. The sample lists 150,000 or so distinct CDR3 sequences; roughly two fifths were seen once. The CDR3 has 15 residues. Trimming cost V 5 bases and J 6 bases, with 17 bases left between them. Per germline, CDR1 MNHNS and CDR2 SASEGT. Sequencing was carried out using glioma tissue, nonneoplastic brain tissue, or PBMCs (not recorded which). The chain uses TRBV6-1 and TRBJ2-1; D is undetermined. The sequence was collected from a human donor with low-grade glioma or glioblastoma, undergoing nonglioma brain surgery, or in good health (not recorded which). The CDR3 DNA reads as TGTGCCAGCAGTTTGCCGGTGACCCCGCTCAATGAGCAGTTCTTC. Translated: CASSLPVTPLNEQFF.